This TCR beta chain was recorded in a study of blood T cell repertoires in COVID-19 (dated by TCRdb to about 2020). About the investigation overall: Samples covering the acute and convalescent phases of COVID-19 were provided by collaborators in the United States, Italy and Spain. Deeply sampled blood TCRbeta repertoires from subjects exposed to, actively infected with, or recovered from COVID-19 were included in the dataset. The prospective study material was composed of cDNA or gDNA derived from T cells, B-cell-depleted T cells, or PBMCs. The samples were drawn from the first 160 participants of the ongoing ImmuneRACE study and from 1,254 subjects provided by 6 global collaborators. HLA class I and class II types, where available, came from metadata supplied by the sample provider rather than from assay-based typing. The sample metadata nearly always contained a de-identified subject ID, COVID-19 status, age in years and sex. A freely available public database, intended as a resource for researchers studying the immune response to SARS-CoV-2, is where the repertoires were released.

One collaborating source in Seattle enrolled patients during active infection and followed them longitudinally through the course of disease. Whole blood was collected in K2EDTA tubes by collaborating institutions according to the institutions' own protocols. Collaborator samples were shipped for TCRbeta analysis as frozen whole blood, isolated PBMCs, or DNA extracted from either sample type. V lost 2 bases and J lost 2 bases, and the count of bases not matched to a germline gene is 8. The CDR3, from cysteine to phenylalanine, totals 17 residues. CDR3 DNA is the only sequence kept; it has 51 bases, read in frame from the first base. CDR1 SGHRS and CDR2 YFSETQ are derived from the germline V gene. TCRbeta CDR3 regions were amplified from genomic DNA by means of the immunoSEQ Assay, a bias-controlled multiplex PCR. Per the authors' processing: The number of nucleated cells in each sample was estimated by amplification of reference gene primers within the assay. To quantify the absolute abundance of each unique TCRbeta CDR3 rearrangement, sequence reads were collapsed and filtered. For each sample, productive Simpson clonality was calculated as the square root of Simpson's diversity index across productive rearrangements. The table comes from immuneACCESS by way of TCRdb, which keeps in-frame sequences with V and J called. Part of the clones is missing from these tables; in studies checked, under half for an unresolved V gene and the rest for unknown reasons. V and J calls and clone size are given by that table; D and trimming were obtained from the DNA. The sample contains tens of thousands of clones, around 83% of them found a single time. The top ten clonotypes cover approximately 10% of the sample.

General findings and caveats noted by the study authors: The quantity of clinical and demographic metadata differed by source and by participant and was supplied without curation.

A note on this clone: This receptor's antigen is unknown. Base-call qualities are not available, and no considerably larger clone is one nucleotide away.

The sequenced sample was peripheral blood. The chain is encoded by TRBV5-1 joined to TRBJ1-2, with 11 bases in between that match TRBD1. The sequence was obtained from a man between 45 and 60 years old with COVID-19, enrolled during active disease. The CDR3 has the sequence CASSFTGQGDGNYGYTF. The base sequence is TGCGCCAGCAGCTTTACGGGACAGGGGGATGGGAACTATGGCTACACCTTC.